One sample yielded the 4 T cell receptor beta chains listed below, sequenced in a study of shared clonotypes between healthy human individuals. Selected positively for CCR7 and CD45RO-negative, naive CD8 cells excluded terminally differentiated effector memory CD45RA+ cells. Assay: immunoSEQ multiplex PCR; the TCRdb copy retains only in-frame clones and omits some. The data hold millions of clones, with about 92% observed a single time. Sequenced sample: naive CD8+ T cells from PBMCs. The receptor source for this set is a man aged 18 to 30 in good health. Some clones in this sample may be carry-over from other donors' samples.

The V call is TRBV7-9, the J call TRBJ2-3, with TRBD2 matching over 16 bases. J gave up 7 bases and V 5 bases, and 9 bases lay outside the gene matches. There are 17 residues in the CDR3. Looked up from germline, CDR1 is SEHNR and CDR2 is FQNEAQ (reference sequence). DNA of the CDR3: TGTGCCAGCAGCCCCCGGGGACTAGCGGGAGGGCCGAATACGCAGTATTTT. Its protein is CASSPRGLAGGPNTQYF.

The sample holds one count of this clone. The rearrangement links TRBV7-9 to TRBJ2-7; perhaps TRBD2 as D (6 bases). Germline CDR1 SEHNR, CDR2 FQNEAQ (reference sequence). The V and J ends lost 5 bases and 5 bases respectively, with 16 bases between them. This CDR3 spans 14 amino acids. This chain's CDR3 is CASSGGLFPNEQYF. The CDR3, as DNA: TGTGCCAGCAGCGGGGGACTTTTTCCCAACGAGCAGTACTTC. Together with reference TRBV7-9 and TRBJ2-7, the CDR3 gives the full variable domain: DTGVSQNPRHKITKRGQNVTFRCDPISEHNRLYWYRQTLGQGPEFLTYFQNEAQLEKSRLLSDRFSAERPKGSFSTLEIQRTEQGDSAMYLCASSGGLFPNEQYFGPGTRLTVT.

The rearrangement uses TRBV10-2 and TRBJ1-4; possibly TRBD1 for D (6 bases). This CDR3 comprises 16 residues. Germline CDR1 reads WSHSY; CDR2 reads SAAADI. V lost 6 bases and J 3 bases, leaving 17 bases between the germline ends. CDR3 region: CASSLSGARANEKLFF. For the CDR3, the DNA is TGCGCCAGCAGCCTCTCAGGGGCGAGGGCTAATGAAAAACTGTTTTTT.

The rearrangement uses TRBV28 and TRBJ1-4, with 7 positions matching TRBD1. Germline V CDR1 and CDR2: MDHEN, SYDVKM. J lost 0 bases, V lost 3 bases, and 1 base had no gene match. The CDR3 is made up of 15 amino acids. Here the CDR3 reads CASSLGQTTNEKLFF. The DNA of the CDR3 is TGTGCCAGCAGTTTGGGACAGACAACTAATGAAAAACTGTTTTTT.